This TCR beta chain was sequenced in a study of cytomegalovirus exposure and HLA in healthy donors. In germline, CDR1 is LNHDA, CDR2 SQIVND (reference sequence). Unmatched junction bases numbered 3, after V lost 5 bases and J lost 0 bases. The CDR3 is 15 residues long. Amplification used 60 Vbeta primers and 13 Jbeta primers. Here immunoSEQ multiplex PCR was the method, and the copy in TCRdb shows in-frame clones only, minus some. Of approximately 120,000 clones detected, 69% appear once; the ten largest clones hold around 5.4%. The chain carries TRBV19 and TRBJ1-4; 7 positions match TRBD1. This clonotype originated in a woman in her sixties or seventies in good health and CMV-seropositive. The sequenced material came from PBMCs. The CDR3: CASSGQAATNEKLFF. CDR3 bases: TGTGCCAGTAGTGGACAGGCAGCAACTAATGAAAAACTGTTTTTT.